The TCR beta chain under discussion was sequenced for a study of radiotherapy plus CTLA-4 blockade in lung cancer. Findings and limits, study-wide: Response was reportedly best predicted by early blood T cell clone dynamics, with interferon-beta.

This table comes from immunoSEQ multiplex PCR, and its TCRdb copy is limited to in-frame clones, with some not included. The sample has under 45,000 clones, roughly 79% seen once. Only one count was recorded for this clone. The antigen remains undetermined. The ends lost 3 bases at V and 5 bases at J; junction bases unmatched: 3. The V gene's germline CDR1 is LGHNA and CDR2 YSLEER. The CDR3 has 13 residues. The gene calls are TRBV4-3 and TRBJ2-5, with 7 bases that match TRBD1. The clonotype was recovered from a human donor with non-small cell lung cancer that progressed on radiotherapy plus ipilimumab. This specimen was peripheral blood, taken from a patient treated with radiotherapy plus ipilimumab. CDR3 sequence reads: CASSQTGLETQYF. CDR3 nucleotides: TGCGCCAGCAGCCAGACAGGGCTGGAGACCCAGTACTTC.